The source of this T cell receptor beta chain is a study of OX40 agonist ivuxolimab in advanced cancers. Study outcomes and limitations: CD4+ and CD8+ T cells in blood underwent clonal expansion by week 6 at 0.1 to 3.0 mg/kg. More expanded clones were found, on average, in CD8+ than in CD4+ T cells.

Using immunoSEQ multiplex PCR, the repertoire was profiled, and TCRdb retains in-frame clones only, with some absent. The table has tens of thousands of clones, about four fifths seen once. As for this clone: Its antigen is unknown.

This TCR came from an adult with an advanced solid tumor such as melanoma, head and neck, liver or kidney cancer. Sequenced here: CD4+ or CD8+ T cells sorted from blood, sampled in a trial of the OX40 agonist ivuxolimab.

CDR3 DNA: TGTGCTAGTGGTTTGACTAGCGGGGGTGGAGAGACCCAGTACTTC. Its protein is CASGLTSGGGETQYF. The gene calls are TRBV12-5 and TRBJ2-5, with TRBD2 identical over 11 bases. The junction had 3 bases not matched to a gene; V was cut back by 2 bases and J by 4 bases. The CDR3 runs to 15 residues. Germline loops: CDR1 LGHNT, CDR2 FRNRAP. The full variable domain, its missing parts supplied by reference TRBV12-5 and TRBJ2-5, is DARVTQTPRHKVTEMGQEVTMRCQPILGHNTVFWYRQTMMQGLELLAYFRNRAPLDDSGMPKDRFSAEMPDATLATLKIQPSEPRDSAVYFCASGLTSGGGETQYFGPGTRLLVL.